These T cell receptor beta chains were read from a single sample in a study of blood T cell repertoires in COVID-19. Assay used: immunoSEQ multiplex PCR; TCRdb lists only in-frame clones, some missing. The sample includes about 61,000 clones, over 75% of them seen just once. The sequenced sample was peripheral blood. These receptors came from an elderly man with active or convalescent COVID-19. Each CDR3 is given with its conserved first and last residue. The D gene is left open where the match is weak. Clone size is stated in some rows and not others, as once, few, many or a class when expanded.

v_gene: TRBV30; abundance: -; d_gene: TRBD2; j_gene: TRBJ2-7; CDR3nt: TGTGCCTGGAGTGTCGCGGCTAGCGGGGAACCCTACGAGCAGTACTTC; CDR3aa: CAWSVAASGEPYEQYF
v_gene: TRBV5-1; abundance: -; d_gene: TRBD2; j_gene: TRBJ2-1; CDR3nt: TGCGCCAGCAGCGATGAGGCTAGCGGGGAATACAATGAGCAGTTCTTC; CDR3aa: CASSDEASGEYNEQFF
v_gene: TRBV19; abundance: -; d_gene: -; j_gene: TRBJ2-3; CDR3nt: TGTGCCAGTACACAAAGCACAGATACGCAGTATTTT; CDR3aa: CASTQSTDTQYF
v_gene: TRBV18; abundance: -; d_gene: TRBD2; j_gene: TRBJ2-7; CDR3nt: TGTGCCAGCTCACCATCGGTCGGGGGGTGGTACGAGCAGTACTTC; CDR3aa: CASSPSVGGWYEQYF
v_gene: TRBV20-1; abundance: -; d_gene: -; j_gene: TRBJ2-7; CDR3nt: TGCAGTGCTAGTACCTACCCCCAGCAGTACTTC; CDR3aa: CSASTYPQQYF
v_gene: TRBV18; abundance: -; d_gene: -; j_gene: TRBJ2-3; CDR3nt: TGTGCCAGCTCACCGCCAGGGGGCACAGATACGCAGTATTTT; CDR3aa: CASSPPGGTDTQYF
v_gene: TRBV19; abundance: -; d_gene: -; j_gene: TRBJ1-3; CDR3nt: TGTGCCAGTAGGGCAGGGCCCTACTCTGGAAACACCATATATTTT; CDR3aa: CASRAGPYSGNTIYF
v_gene: TRBV19; abundance: -; d_gene: TRBD1; j_gene: TRBJ1-5; CDR3nt: TGTGCCAGTAGTAATAGGGACAGGGGGACCCAACAGCCCCAGCATTTT; CDR3aa: CASSNRDRGTQQPQHF
v_gene: TRBV7-9; abundance: few; d_gene: TRBD1; j_gene: TRBJ2-7; CDR3nt: TGTGCCAGCAGCTTAGCGGTGACAGGGGGCGCGGACGAGCAGTACTTC; CDR3aa: CASSLAVTGGADEQYF
v_gene: TRBV5-1; abundance: -; d_gene: TRBD1; j_gene: TRBJ2-5; CDR3nt: TGCGCCAGCAGCCTTCAGGGGGCAATCAATCAAGAGACCCAGTACTTC; CDR3aa: CASSLQGAINQETQYF
v_gene: TRBV28; abundance: -; d_gene: TRBD1; j_gene: TRBJ2-5; CDR3nt: TGTGCCAGCAGGAAGACAGGGGGGGCTGCTGGAGAGACCCAGTACTTC; CDR3aa: CASRKTGGAAGETQYF
v_gene: TRBV19; abundance: -; d_gene: -; j_gene: TRBJ1-1; CDR3nt: TGTGCCAGTAGTATAATAGGGGGAACTGAAGCTTTCTTT; CDR3aa: CASSIIGGTEAFF
v_gene: TRBV2; abundance: -; d_gene: -; j_gene: TRBJ2-2; CDR3nt: TGTGCCAGCAGTGTCTCCCCCTGGAACACCGGGGAGCTGTTTTTT; CDR3aa: CASSVSPWNTGELFF
v_gene: TRBV3-1/TRBV3-2; abundance: -; d_gene: -; j_gene: TRBJ2-3; CDR3nt: TGTGCCAGCAGCCGAACGACAGCGGGCCTTATCCCTAGCACAGATACGCAGTATTTT; CDR3aa: CASSRTTAGLIPSTDTQYF
v_gene: TRBV2; abundance: -; d_gene: -; j_gene: TRBJ1-6; CDR3nt: TGTGCCACAAAGGAGGGAGTCTTTTATGTTGGGAATTCACCCCTCCACTTT; CDR3aa: CATKEGVFYVGNSPLHF
v_gene: TRBV4-2; abundance: -; d_gene: -; j_gene: TRBJ1-2; CDR3nt: TGTGCCAGCAGCCAGGGGGGTTATGGCTATGGCTACACCTTC; CDR3aa: CASSQGGYGYGYTF
v_gene: TRBV12-5; abundance: -; d_gene: TRBD2; j_gene: TRBJ2-2; CDR3nt: TGTGCTAGTTCGACCGGGACTAGCGATGGCGGGGAGCTGTTTTTT; CDR3aa: CASSTGTSDGGELFF
v_gene: TRBV6-2/TRBV6-3; abundance: -; d_gene: TRBD2; j_gene: TRBJ2-1; CDR3nt: TGTGCCAGCAGTTATCGAGCGGGAATCCCCCATGAGCAGTTCTTC; CDR3aa: CASSYRAGIPHEQFF
v_gene: TRBV7-7; abundance: -; d_gene: -; j_gene: TRBJ2-2; CDR3nt: TGTGCTAGCAGCTTAGGTCCAGGGGACTACCGTATGAACACCGGGGAGCTGTTTTTT; CDR3aa: CASSLGPGDYRMNTGELFF
v_gene: TRBV28; abundance: -; d_gene: -; j_gene: TRBJ2-6; CDR3nt: TGTGCCAGCCGGCTAGGAGGAACCAACGTCCTGACTTTC; CDR3aa: CASRLGGTNVLTF
v_gene: TRBV6-5; abundance: -; d_gene: -; j_gene: TRBJ1-3; CDR3nt: TGTGCCAGCAGCTCCGGTGCGTGGGGAAACACCATATATTTT; CDR3aa: CASSSGAWGNTIYF
v_gene: TRBV5-1; abundance: few; d_gene: -; j_gene: TRBJ2-3; CDR3nt: TGCGCCAGCAGCTTGGAACTAGACACAGATACGCAGTATTTT; CDR3aa: CASSLELDTDTQYF
v_gene: TRBV25-1; abundance: -; d_gene: -; j_gene: TRBJ1-5; CDR3nt: TGTGCCAGCAGTGAACGGGGAGCTCAGCCCCAGCATTTT; CDR3aa: CASSERGAQPQHF
v_gene: TRBV9; abundance: -; d_gene: -; j_gene: TRBJ2-1; CDR3nt: TGTGCCAGCAGCGTAGTAGAGGGGGTTGAGCAGTTCTTC; CDR3aa: CASSVVEGVEQFF
v_gene: TRBV5-4; abundance: -; d_gene: TRBD1; j_gene: TRBJ1-4; CDR3nt: TGTGCCAGCAGCAGGGGACAGGGAAATAATGAAAAACTGTTTTTT; CDR3aa: CASSRGQGNNEKLFF
v_gene: TRBV19; abundance: -; d_gene: -; j_gene: TRBJ1-2; CDR3nt: TGTGCCAGTAGAAGGGGGTCCACACAGGGAAAGGATGGCTACACCTTC; CDR3aa: CASRRGSTQGKDGYTF
v_gene: TRBV7-8; abundance: once; d_gene: TRBD1; j_gene: TRBJ2-7; CDR3nt: TGTGCCAGCAGCTTAGCGCTTAGTGGGACAGGGCAGTACTTC; CDR3aa: CASSLALSGTGQYF
v_gene: TRBV27; abundance: -; d_gene: TRBD2; j_gene: TRBJ2-3; CDR3nt: TGTGCCAGTGGAAGAATAGCGGGGGGGGTGGATACGCAGTATTTT; CDR3aa: CASGRIAGGVDTQYF
v_gene: TRBV7-8; abundance: -; d_gene: -; j_gene: TRBJ2-7; CDR3nt: TGTGCCAGCAGCCCGACGTCCCCTAGCTACGAGCAGTACTTC; CDR3aa: CASSPTSPSYEQYF
v_gene: TRBV9; abundance: once; d_gene: -; j_gene: TRBJ2-7; CDR3nt: TGTGCCAGCAGCGTTAGCTACTCGGACGAGCAGTACTTC; CDR3aa: CASSVSYSDEQYF
v_gene: TRBV5-1; abundance: -; d_gene: -; j_gene: TRBJ1-6; CDR3nt: TGCGCCCGCAGCTTGGGCCCGGGGGGGATCGCTAATTCACCCCTCCACTTT; CDR3aa: CARSLGPGGIANSPLHF
v_gene: TRBV5-6; abundance: -; d_gene: -; j_gene: TRBJ2-3; CDR3nt: TGTGCCAGCAGTCCCGGGGAAGATACGCAGTATTTT; CDR3aa: CASSPGEDTQYF
v_gene: TRBV29-1; abundance: -; d_gene: TRBD2; j_gene: TRBJ2-1; CDR3nt: TGCAGCGGGCTTACTAGCGGGAGCTACAATGAGCAGTTCTTC; CDR3aa: CSGLTSGSYNEQFF
v_gene: TRBV6-2/TRBV6-3; abundance: -; d_gene: -; j_gene: TRBJ1-5; CDR3nt: TGTGCCAGCAGCCCCCGGGTTTTGGAGCCCCAGCATTTT; CDR3aa: CASSPRVLEPQHF
v_gene: TRBV10-3; abundance: -; d_gene: TRBD1; j_gene: TRBJ1-2; CDR3nt: TGTGCCATCAGTGAGCCCGGGACAGGGGGCGAGAACTATGGCTACACCTTC; CDR3aa: CAISEPGTGGENYGYTF
v_gene: TRBV2; abundance: -; d_gene: -; j_gene: TRBJ1-4; CDR3nt: TGTGCCAGCAGTGAGAGTATCGGGGGGGCCGGGGAAAAACTGTTTTTT; CDR3aa: CASSESIGGAGEKLFF
v_gene: TRBV5-1; abundance: -; d_gene: -; j_gene: TRBJ2-7; CDR3nt: TGCGCCAGCACCCAATATGCAGGGTCCGCTCTCGAGCAGTACTTC; CDR3aa: CASTQYAGSALEQYF
v_gene: TRBV6-6; abundance: -; d_gene: -; j_gene: TRBJ1-2; CDR3nt: TGTGCCAGCAGGCCGCAAAGGGGATCCTATGGCTACACCTTC; CDR3aa: CASRPQRGSYGYTF
v_gene: TRBV11-2; abundance: -; d_gene: TRBD2; j_gene: TRBJ2-7; CDR3nt: TGTGCCAGCAGAAGAACCGGGACTAGCGGGTTTCGTAGGTACTTC; CDR3aa: CASRRTGTSGFRRYF
v_gene: TRBV28; abundance: -; d_gene: TRBD1; j_gene: TRBJ1-2; CDR3nt: TGTGCCAGCAGTTTGGACAGGGAAGCTAACTATGGCTACACCTTC; CDR3aa: CASSLDREANYGYTF